This paragraph reports one T cell receptor (beta chain). This clone was recorded once. Its antigen is not yet known. It has no much larger one-base neighbor in the sample; base qualities were not kept. Whole blood was collected in K2EDTA tubes by collaborating institutions according to the institutions' own protocols. Collaborator samples were shipped for TCRbeta analysis as frozen whole blood, isolated PBMCs, or DNA extracted from either sample type. This sample stems from a study of blood T cell repertoires in COVID-19 (dated by TCRdb to the early 2020s). Turning to the overall study: Samples covering the acute and convalescent phases of COVID-19 were provided by collaborators in the United States, Italy and Spain. The prospective study material was composed of cDNA or gDNA derived from T cells, B-cell-depleted T cells, or PBMCs. The dataset comprised deeply sampled blood TCRbeta repertoires from subjects exposed to, actively infected with, or recovered from COVID-19. The repertoires were released in a freely available public database intended as a resource for research on the immune response to SARS-CoV-2. Samples were obtained from the ongoing ImmuneRACE study (first 160 participants) and from 1,254 subjects provided by 6 global collaborators. Nearly every sample came with metadata listing a de-identified subject ID, COVID-19 status, age in years and sex. Where available, HLA class I and class II types were obtained from metadata supplied by the sample provider rather than from assay-based typing.

The CDR3 has 11 amino acids, counting the end cysteine and phenylalanine. Just CDR3 DNA is preserved here, 33 bases in frame from base 1. Between the V and J ends, shortened by 3 bases and 10 bases respectively, the junction contains 9 bases. TCRbeta CDR3 regions were amplified from genomic DNA by means of the immunoSEQ Assay, a bias-controlled multiplex PCR. In the authors' own workflow: Nucleated cell counts per sample were estimated from amplification of reference gene primers within the assay. Sequence reads were collapsed and filtered to measure the absolute abundance of every unique TCRbeta CDR3 rearrangement. Productive Simpson clonality was computed per sample as the square root of Simpson's diversity index over productive rearrangements. TCRdb re-hosts the immuneACCESS table, in-frame sequences only. Its copies lack some clones; in the studies checked, an unresolved V gene accounts for under half of them, and the cause for the rest is not known. That table gives V, J and clone size, and the DNA gave D and trimming. The sample data list 150,000 to 200,000 clones, and around 92% of these were observed just once. Approximately 3% of the sample rests with the top ten.

The paper as a whole reports these results and caveats: The quantity of clinical and demographic metadata differed by source and by participant and was supplied without curation.

The chain is encoded by TRBV12-3 or TRBV12-4 joined to TRBJ1-2, with no reliable assignment of the D segment. This clonotype was sampled from a man aged 55-75 years with acute or convalescent COVID-19. The sequenced sample consisted of peripheral blood. The CDR3 here reads CASSFNTHYTF. The DNA is TGTGCCAGCAGTTTTAACACCCACTACACCTTC.